This entry lists 8 T cell receptor beta chains sequenced from one sample in a study of blood T cell repertoires in COVID-19 (dated by TCRdb to between 2020 and 2021). Library method: the immunoSEQ multiplex PCR assay. The source is immuneACCESS, and TCRdb retained only in-frame sequences with V and J called. Part of the clones is not carried over; for the studies checked, unresolved V genes explain less than half of this, and the remainder is unexplained. Recorded for this sample are approximately 150,000 clones; around 85% of them occurred a single time. The biggest ten clones account for roughly 6.2% of the sample. The sequenced sample consisted of PBMCs or T cells enriched from blood (not recorded which). These TCRs come from a woman aged 40 to 50 who had recovered from COVID-19.

The chain recombines TRBV3-1 (or the pseudogene TRBV3-2) with TRBJ2-1; TRBD2 matches 14 bases. Germline V gene data show CDR1 as LGHDT and CDR2 as YNNKEL (reference sequence). The CDR3 is made up of 18 amino acids. V gave up 4 bases and J gave up 0 bases; unmatched junction bases: 5. This chain's CDR3 is CASSRGTSGGRSYNEQFF. CDR3 DNA sequence: TGTGCCAGCAGCCGAGGGACTAGCGGGGGACGCTCCTACAATGAGCAGTTCTTC.

The V and J genes are TRBV30 and TRBJ1-1, with a weak D call TRBD1 (6 bases). Germline loops: CDR1 GTSNPN, CDR2 SVGIG (reference sequence). The CDR3 is 12 residues long. The germline V and J ends were trimmed by 2 bases and 4 bases, with 8 bases remaining between them. CDR3 DNA sequence: TGTGCCTGGAGTTGGGGGCTCACTGAAGCTTTCTTT. This codes for CAWSWGLTEAFF.

This clone qualifies as medium-sized. J is TRBJ1-1 and V is TRBV6-4; 8 nucleotides agree with TRBD1. With 0 bases clipped from V and 12 bases from J, the junction kept 15 bases outside the gene matches. Germline assignment: CDR1 MRHNA and CDR2 SNTAGT. This CDR3 spans 16 amino acids. The CDR3 reads CASSDSSTGESRETFF. CDR3 nucleotides: TGTGCCAGCAGTGACTCTTCGACAGGGGAAAGCCGGGAGACTTTCTTT.

This clone came up once. This rearrangement joins TRBV14 to TRBJ2-2, with 10 bases matching TRBD2. This CDR3 has 18 amino acids. The V gene's germline CDR1 is SGHDN and CDR2 FVKESK. The V segment lost 4 bases and the J segment 1 base; nucleotides outside the gene matches: 9. CDR3 loop: CASSPGRGLAENTGELFF. CDR3 sequence (DNA): TGTGCCAGCAGCCCCGGACGCGGACTAGCGGAGAACACCGGGGAGCTGTTTTTT. Using reference TRBV14 and TRBJ2-2 for the parts outside the CDR3, the full variable domain is EAGVTQFPSHSVIEKGQTVTLRCDPISGHDNLYWYRRVMGKEIKFLLHFVKESKQDESGMPNNRFLAERTGGTYSTLKVQPAELEDSGVYFCASSPGRGLAENTGELFFGEGSRLTVL.

In its sample, this clone was seen once. The chain is built from TRBV21-1 and TRBJ2-7; no DNA check was done on the table's D call, TRBD2. TRBV21-1 is a documented pseudogene. This CDR3 is 13 amino acids long. The CDR3 DNA reads TGTGCCAGCAGCAACCTCAAGAGATACGAGCAGTACTTC. It is translated as CASSNLKRYEQYF.

The chain couples TRBV11-2 to TRBJ2-3; TRBD1 matches at 7 bases. Germline-derived CDR1 and CDR2 are SGHAT and FQNNGV. J lost 2 bases, V lost 5 bases, and 10 bases had no gene match. The CDR3 contains 16 residues. CDR3 in DNA: TGTGCCAGCAGCGCTTCGGGACAGCTATACACAGATACGCAGTATTTT. Protein: CASSASGQLYTDTQYF.

The chain is built from TRBV2 and TRBJ2-1; 7 bases are a match to TRBD2. V lost 0 bases to trimming and J lost 6 bases; unmatched junction nucleotides: 17. Germline V gives CDR1 SNHLY, CDR2 FYNNEI. This CDR3 has 19 amino acids. DNA of the CDR3: TGTGCCAGCAGTGAAGCGCCTAGCGGCATCAGAGGGGTCTCCAATGAGCAGTTCTTC. This translates into CASSEAPSGIRGVSNEQFF.

CDR3 residues: CASSFSGGASLFHEQYF. CDR3 nucleotides: TGTGCCAGCAGCTTTTCAGGGGGCGCCTCCCTCTTCCACGAGCAGTACTTC. The J gene is TRBJ2-7, the V gene TRBV11-2, with 8 bases fitting TRBD1. This CDR3 is built from 17 residues. Per the germline V gene, CDR1 is SGHAT and CDR2 is FQNNGV. With V trimmed by 3 bases and J by 5 bases, 15 bases remained unmatched.